This TCR beta chain was sequenced during a study of CD8+ T cells in alopecia areata. Study context: Oral tofacitinib (5 to 10 mg twice daily) was administered to treated patients. Scoring of treated patients' severity used the percentage of affected scalp area.

Sample treatment: oral pan-JAK inhibitor, 5-10 mg twice daily. RNA extraction was followed by reverse transcription into cDNA, which acted as the sequencing template. The data were produced by immunoSEQ multiplex PCR, yet TCRdb's version contains in-frame clones alone and is incomplete. The profile covers about 110,000 clones, with 50% to 75% appearing a single time and 12% taken by the ten largest. Findings and caveats of the study: Compared with normal scalp, lesional scalp had higher clonality and more expanded CD8+ clones. Sharing of TCR sequences between patients (possibly for HLA-related reasons) was less clear than in mice.

Concerning this clone: No antigen is known for it.

The CDR3 extends over 16 amino acids. CDR1 and CDR2 from the germline V gene are MNHEY and SMNVEV (reference sequence). V gave up 4 bases and J gave up 5 bases; unmatched junction bases: 10. The sequenced sample was CD8+ T cells sorted from blood, obtained at week 24, from a patient treated with tofacitinib. The V gene is TRBV27, the J gene TRBJ2-3; 9 bases are a match to TRBD2. The clonotype comes from a human donor with alopecia areata. CDR3 residues: CASSSGGGGAGDTQYF. Written as DNA, the CDR3 is TGTGCCAGCAGTTCGGGTGGCGGGGGGGCTGGAGATACGCAGTATTTT.